This T cell receptor (beta chain) was captured in a study of Ad26.COV2.S vaccination and SARS-CoV-2 variants. Turning to the study itself: Ad26.COV2.S shots went into the muscle once or twice, 56 days apart.

Stated treatment: 19 received Ad26.COV2.S at low or high dose, single or two shots; about 5 received placebo; per-sample allocation not given. The study sampled participants on day 63 after the first vaccine or placebo injection. What was given as vaccine was an Ad26 vector encoding Wuhan-strain SARS-CoV-2 spike. TCRdb's table, derived via immunoSEQ multiplex PCR, lists solely in-frame clones and lacks some. Here the sample spans hundreds of thousands of clones, roughly nine tenths being singletons. Comment on this clone: Its target is unknown. One end of the junction varies from germline; a read error may be responsible.

Study-wide results and limits: Relative to placebo recipients, vaccine recipients exhibited elevated spike-specific TCR breadth. Substantial breadth was reported for post-vaccination spike-specific CD8+ and CD4+ T cells.

The CDR3 extends over 14 amino acids. Germline CDR1 reads MNHEY; CDR2 reads SVGAGI. The TCR comes from a person between 18 and 60 years old who received the Ad26.COV2.S COVID-19 vaccine or a placebo. The sample consisted of peripheral blood, taken in a trial of Ad26.COV2.S vaccine versus placebo. The chain has TRBV6-5 and TRBJ2-7; the match to TRBD1 covers 8 bases. Written as DNA, the CDR3 is TGTGCCAGCAGCTACTTCACAGGGGGATACGAGCAGTACTTC. It specifies CASSYFTGGYEQYF.